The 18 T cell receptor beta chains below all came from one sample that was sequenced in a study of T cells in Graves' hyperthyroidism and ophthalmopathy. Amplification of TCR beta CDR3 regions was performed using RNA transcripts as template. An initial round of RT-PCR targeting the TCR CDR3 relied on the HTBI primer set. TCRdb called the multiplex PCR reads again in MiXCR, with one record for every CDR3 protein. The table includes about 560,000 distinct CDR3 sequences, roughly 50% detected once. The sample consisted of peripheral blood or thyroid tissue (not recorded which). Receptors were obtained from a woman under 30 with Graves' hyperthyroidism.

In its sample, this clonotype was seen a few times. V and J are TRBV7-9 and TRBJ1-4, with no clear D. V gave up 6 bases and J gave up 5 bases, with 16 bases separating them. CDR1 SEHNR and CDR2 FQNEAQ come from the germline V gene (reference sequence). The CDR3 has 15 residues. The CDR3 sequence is CASSALGQRNEKLFF. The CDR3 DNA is TGTGCCAGCAGTGCTCTCGGGCAGAGAAATGAAAAACTGTTTTTT. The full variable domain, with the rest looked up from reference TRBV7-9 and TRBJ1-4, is DTGVSQNPRHKITKRGQNVTFRCDPISEHNRLYWYRQTLGQGPEFLTYFQNEAQLEKSRLLSDRFSAERPKGSFSTLEIQRTEQGDSAMYLCASSALGQRNEKLFFGSGTQLSVL.

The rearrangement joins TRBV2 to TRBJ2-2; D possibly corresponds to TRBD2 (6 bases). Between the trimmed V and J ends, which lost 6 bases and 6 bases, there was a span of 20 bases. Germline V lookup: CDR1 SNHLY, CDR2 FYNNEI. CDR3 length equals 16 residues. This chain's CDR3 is CASSGPDGRGSGELFF. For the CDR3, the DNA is TGTGCCAGCAGCGGGCCAGACGGGAGAGGTTCCGGGGAGCTGTTTTTT.

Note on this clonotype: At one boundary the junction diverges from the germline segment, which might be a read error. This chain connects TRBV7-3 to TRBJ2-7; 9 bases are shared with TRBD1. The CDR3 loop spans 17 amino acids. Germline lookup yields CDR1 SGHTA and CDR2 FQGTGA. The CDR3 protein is CASSHPTGTGSSYEQYF. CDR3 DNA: TGCGCCAGCAGCCACCCAACCGGGACAGGGAGCTCCTACGAGCAGTACTTC.

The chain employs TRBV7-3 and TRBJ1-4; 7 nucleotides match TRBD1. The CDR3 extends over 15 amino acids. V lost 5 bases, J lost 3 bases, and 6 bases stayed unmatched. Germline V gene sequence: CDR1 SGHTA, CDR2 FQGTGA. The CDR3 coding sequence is TGTGCCAGCAGCGTTCTACAGGGGCCTAATGAAAAACTGTTTTTT. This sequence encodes CASSVLQGPNEKLFF. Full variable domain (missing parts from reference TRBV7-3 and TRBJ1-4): GAGVSQTPSNKVTEKGKYVELRCDPISGHTALYWYRQSLGQGPEFLIYFQGTGAADDSGLPNDRFFAVRPEGSVSTLKIQRTERGDSAVYLCASSVLQGPNEKLFFGSGTQLSVL.

The CDR3 DNA follows: TGTGCCACCAGTGATTTGCTTAGCGGGAGGGCAAATGAGCAGTTCTTC. Its protein product is CATSDLLSGRANEQFF. The rearrangement uses TRBV24-1 and TRBJ2-1, with 11 nucleotides matching TRBD2. CDR3 length: 16 residues. Trimming took 0 bases from V and 7 from J; bases not matched to a gene: 4. Germline CDR1 reads KGHDR; CDR2 reads SFDVKD.

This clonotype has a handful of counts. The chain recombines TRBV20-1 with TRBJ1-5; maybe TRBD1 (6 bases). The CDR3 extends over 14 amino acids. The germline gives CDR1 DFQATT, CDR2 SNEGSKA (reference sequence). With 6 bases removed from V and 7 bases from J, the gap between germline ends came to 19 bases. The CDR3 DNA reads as TGCAGTGCCACGAGGTTGGAGGGGGACCAGCCCCAGCATTTT. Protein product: CSATRLEGDQPQHF.

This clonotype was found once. CDR3 loop: CSVFDRRETQYF. In nucleotides, the CDR3 is TGCAGCGTCTTCGACCGAAGGGAGACCCAGTACTTC. This chain links TRBV29-1 with TRBJ2-5; D remains ambiguous. The CDR3 contains 12 residues. Per germline, CDR1 SQVTM and CDR2 ANQGSEA. Trimming shortened V by 6 bases and J by 5 bases, and 13 bases separated the two germline ends.

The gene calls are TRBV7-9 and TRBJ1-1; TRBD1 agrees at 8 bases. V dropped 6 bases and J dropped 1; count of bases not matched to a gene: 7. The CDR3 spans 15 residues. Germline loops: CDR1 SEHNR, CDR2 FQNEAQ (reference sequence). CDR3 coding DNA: TGTGCCAGCAGGGGCGAAGACAGGGGGAACACTGAAGCTTTCTTT. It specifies CASRGEDRGNTEAFF. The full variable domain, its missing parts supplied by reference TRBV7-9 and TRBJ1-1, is DTGVSQNPRHKITKRGQNVTFRCDPISEHNRLYWYRQTLGQGPEFLTYFQNEAQLEKSRLLSDRFSAERPKGSFSTLEIQRTEQGDSAMYLCASRGEDRGNTEAFFGQGTRLTVV.

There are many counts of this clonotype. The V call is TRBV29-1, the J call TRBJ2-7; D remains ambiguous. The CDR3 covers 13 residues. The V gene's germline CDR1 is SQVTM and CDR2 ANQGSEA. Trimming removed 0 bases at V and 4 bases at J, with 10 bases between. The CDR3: CSVEDLPGYEQYF. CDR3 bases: TGCAGCGTTGAAGATCTCCCAGGATACGAGCAGTACTTC.

The CDR3 DNA reads TGTGCCACCAGTGATCCCGACAGGGTTGACTATGGCTACACCTTC. It yields the protein CATSDPDRVDYGYTF. The chain is built from TRBV24-1 and TRBJ1-2; 7 nucleotides agree with TRBD1. V lost 3 bases to trimming and J lost 3 bases; unmatched junction nucleotides: 6. Germline loops: CDR1 KGHDR, CDR2 SFDVKD. This CDR3 has 15 residues.

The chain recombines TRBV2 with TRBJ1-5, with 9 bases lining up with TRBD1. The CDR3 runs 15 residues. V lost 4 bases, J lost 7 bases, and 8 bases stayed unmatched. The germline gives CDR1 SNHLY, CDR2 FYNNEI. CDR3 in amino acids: CASSGETGGYQPQHF. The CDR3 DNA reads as TGTGCCAGCAGTGGGGAGACAGGGGGTTACCAGCCCCAGCATTTT.

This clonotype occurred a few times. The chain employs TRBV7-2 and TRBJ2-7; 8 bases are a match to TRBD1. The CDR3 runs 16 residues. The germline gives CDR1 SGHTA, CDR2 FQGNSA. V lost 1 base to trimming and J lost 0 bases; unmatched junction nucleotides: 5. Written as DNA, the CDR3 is TGTGCCAGCAGCTTAGTCGGGACAGGATCCTCCTACGAGCAGTACTTC. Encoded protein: CASSLVGTGSSYEQYF.

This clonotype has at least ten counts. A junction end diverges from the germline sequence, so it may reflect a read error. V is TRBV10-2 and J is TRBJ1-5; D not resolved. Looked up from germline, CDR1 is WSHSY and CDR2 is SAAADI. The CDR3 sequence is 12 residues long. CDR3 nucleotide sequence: TGTGCCAGCAGTGAGGGTGATCAGCCCCAGCATTTT. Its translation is CASSEGDQPQHF.

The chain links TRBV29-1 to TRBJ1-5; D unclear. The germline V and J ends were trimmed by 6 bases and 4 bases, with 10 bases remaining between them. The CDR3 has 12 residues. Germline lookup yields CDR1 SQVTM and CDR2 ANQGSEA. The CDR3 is CSVTGANQPQHF. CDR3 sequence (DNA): TGCAGCGTAACGGGCGCGAATCAGCCCCAGCATTTT.

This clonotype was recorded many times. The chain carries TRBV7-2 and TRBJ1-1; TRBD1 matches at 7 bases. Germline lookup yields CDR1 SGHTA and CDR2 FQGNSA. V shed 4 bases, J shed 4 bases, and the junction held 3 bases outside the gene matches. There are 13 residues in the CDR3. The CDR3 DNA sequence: TGTGCCAGCAGCTGGGCAGGGGGCACTGAAGCTTTCTTT. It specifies CASSWAGGTEAFF. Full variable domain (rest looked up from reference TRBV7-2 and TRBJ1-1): GAGVSQSPSNKVTEKGKDVELRCDPISGHTALYWYRQSLGQGLEFLIYFQGNSAPDKSGLPSDRFSAERTGGSVSTLTIQRTQQEDSAVYLCASSWAGGTEAFFGQGTRLTVV.

CDR3 nucleotides: TGTGCCAGCAGCCCCCGGGTGGTGCGGGGAAAACTGTTTTTT. It yields the protein CASSPRVVRGKLFF. V usage is TRBV2 and J usage is TRBJ1-4; the D is unclear. CDR3 size: 14 residues. The germline V gene encodes CDR1 SNHLY and CDR2 FYNNEI. Trimming removed 6 bases at V and 10 bases at J, with 18 bases between.

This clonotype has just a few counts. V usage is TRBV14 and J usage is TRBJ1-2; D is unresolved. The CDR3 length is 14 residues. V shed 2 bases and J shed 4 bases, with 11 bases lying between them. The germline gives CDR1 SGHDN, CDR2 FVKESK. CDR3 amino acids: CASSQTRTGYGYTF. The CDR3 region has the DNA TGTGCCAGCAGCCAAACTCGGACGGGCTATGGCTACACCTTC.

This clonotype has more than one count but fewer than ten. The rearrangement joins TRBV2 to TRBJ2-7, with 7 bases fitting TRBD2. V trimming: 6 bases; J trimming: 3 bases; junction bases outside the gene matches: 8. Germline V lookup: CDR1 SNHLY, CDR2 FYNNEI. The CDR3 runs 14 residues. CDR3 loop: CASRGGLGNYEQYF. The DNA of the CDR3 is TGTGCCAGCAGGGGAGGACTAGGGAACTACGAGCAGTACTTC.